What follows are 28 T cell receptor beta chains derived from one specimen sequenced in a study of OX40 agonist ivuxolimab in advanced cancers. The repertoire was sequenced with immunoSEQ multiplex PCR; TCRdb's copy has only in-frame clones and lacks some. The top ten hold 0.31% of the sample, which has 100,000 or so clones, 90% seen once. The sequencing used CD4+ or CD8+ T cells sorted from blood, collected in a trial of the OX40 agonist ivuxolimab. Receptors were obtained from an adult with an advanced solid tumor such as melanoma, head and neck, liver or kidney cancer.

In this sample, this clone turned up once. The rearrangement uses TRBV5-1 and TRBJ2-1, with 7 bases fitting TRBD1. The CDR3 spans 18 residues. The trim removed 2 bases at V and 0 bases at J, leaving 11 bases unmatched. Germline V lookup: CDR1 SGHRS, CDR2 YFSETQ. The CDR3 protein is CASSFGLGYRGSYNEQFF. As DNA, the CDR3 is TGCGCCAGCAGCTTTGGGCTGGGGTACAGGGGCTCCTACAATGAGCAGTTCTTC.

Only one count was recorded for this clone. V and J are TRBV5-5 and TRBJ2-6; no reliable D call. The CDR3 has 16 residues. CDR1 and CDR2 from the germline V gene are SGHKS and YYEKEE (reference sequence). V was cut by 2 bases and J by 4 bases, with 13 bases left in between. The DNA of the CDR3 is TGTGCCAGCAGCTTCGGTCAAGTCTACGGGGCCAACGTCCTGACTTTC. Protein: CASSFGQVYGANVLTF.

As DNA, the CDR3 is TGCGCCAGCAGCGGGGGACAGGGTTTGACAGATACGCAGTATTTT. Translated, it gives CASSGGQGLTDTQYF. J is TRBJ2-3 and V is TRBV5-1; 9 bases match TRBD1. This CDR3 spans 15 amino acids. Trimming removed 4 bases from V and 3 bases from J; junction bases left unmatched: 6. In germline, CDR1 is SGHRS, CDR2 YFSETQ.

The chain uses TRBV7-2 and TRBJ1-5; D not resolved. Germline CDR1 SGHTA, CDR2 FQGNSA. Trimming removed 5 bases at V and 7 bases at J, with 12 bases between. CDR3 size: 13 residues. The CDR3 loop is CASSADKVQPQHF. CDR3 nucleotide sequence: TGTGCCAGCAGCGCCGATAAGGTCCAGCCCCAGCATTTT.

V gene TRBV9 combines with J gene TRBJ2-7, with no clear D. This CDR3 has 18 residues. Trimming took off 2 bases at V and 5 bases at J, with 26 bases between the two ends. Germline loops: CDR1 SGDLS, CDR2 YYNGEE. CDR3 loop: CASSVLVWEEILLDEQYF. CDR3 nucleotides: TGTGCCAGCAGCGTTTTGGTCTGGGAAGAGATTTTGCTCGACGAGCAGTACTTC.

The CDR3, as DNA: TGTGCCAGCAGCACGGACCTGACCGGTGGAAACACCATATATTTT. Encoded protein: CASSTDLTGGNTIYF. The chain joins TRBV7-2 to TRBJ1-3, with D hard to call. With 5 bases removed from V and 3 bases from J, the gap between germline ends came to 14 bases. The CDR3 extends over 15 amino acids. Germline CDR1 and CDR2: SGHTA and FQGNSA.

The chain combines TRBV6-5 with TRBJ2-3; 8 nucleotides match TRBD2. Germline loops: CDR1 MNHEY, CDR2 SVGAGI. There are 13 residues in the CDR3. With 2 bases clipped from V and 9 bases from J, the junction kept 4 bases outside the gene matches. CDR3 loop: CASSYLERGTQYF. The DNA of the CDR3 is TGTGCCAGCAGTTACCTGGAGCGGGGGACGCAGTATTTT.

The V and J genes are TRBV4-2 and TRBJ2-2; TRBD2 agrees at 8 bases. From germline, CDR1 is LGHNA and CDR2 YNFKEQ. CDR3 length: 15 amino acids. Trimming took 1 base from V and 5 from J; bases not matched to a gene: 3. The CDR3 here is CASSQAGLETGELFF. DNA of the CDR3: TGTGCCAGCAGCCAAGCGGGACTAGAGACCGGGGAGCTGTTTTTT.

The CDR3 loop is CASSRGGAKNIQYF. For the CDR3, the DNA is TGTGCCTCTAGCCGGGGGGGCGCCAAAAACATTCAGTACTTC. The J gene is TRBJ2-4, the V gene TRBV2; TRBD2 matches at 8 bases. Germline V gene data show CDR1 as SNHLY and CDR2 as FYNNEI. V shed 11 bases, J shed 1 base, and the junction held 7 bases outside the gene matches. This CDR3 is 14 amino acids long.

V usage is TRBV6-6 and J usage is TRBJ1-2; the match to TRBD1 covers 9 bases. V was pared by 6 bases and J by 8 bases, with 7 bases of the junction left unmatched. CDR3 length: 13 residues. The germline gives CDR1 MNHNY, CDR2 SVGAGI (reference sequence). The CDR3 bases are TGTGCCAGCAGGATACGGACAGGGGAAGGCTACACCTTC. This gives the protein CASRIRTGEGYTF.

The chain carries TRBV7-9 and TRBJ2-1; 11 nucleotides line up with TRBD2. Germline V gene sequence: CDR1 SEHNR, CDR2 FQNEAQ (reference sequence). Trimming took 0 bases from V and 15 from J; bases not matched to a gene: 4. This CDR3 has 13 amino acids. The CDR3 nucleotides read TGTGCCAGCAGCTTAGCCGTAGCGGGAGGGCCGTTCTTC. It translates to CASSLAVAGGPFF.

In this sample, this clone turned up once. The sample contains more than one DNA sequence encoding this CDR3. CDR3 protein: CASSPGQGRTGELFF. In DNA, the CDR3 is TGTGCCAGTAGTCCCGGGCAGGGACGGACCGGGGAGCTGTTTTTT. The chain combines TRBV19 with TRBJ2-2; D is possibly TRBD1 or TRBD2 (5 bases each). CDR3 size: 15 residues. V shed 5 bases and J shed 5 bases, with 15 bases lying between them. CDR1 and CDR2 from the germline V gene are LNHDA and SQIVND (reference sequence).

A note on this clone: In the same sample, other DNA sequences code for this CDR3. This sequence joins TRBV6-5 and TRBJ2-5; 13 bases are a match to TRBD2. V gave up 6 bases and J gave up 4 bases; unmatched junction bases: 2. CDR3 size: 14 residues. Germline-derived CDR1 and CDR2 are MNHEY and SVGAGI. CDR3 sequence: CASSRTSGRETQYF. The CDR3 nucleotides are TGTGCCAGCAGCAGGACTAGCGGGAGAGAGACCCAGTACTTC.

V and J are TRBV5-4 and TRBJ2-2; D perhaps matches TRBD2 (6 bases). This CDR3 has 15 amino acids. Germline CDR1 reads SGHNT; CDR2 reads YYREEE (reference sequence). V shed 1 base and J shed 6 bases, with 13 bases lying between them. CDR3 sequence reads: CASSLHGSLAGELFF. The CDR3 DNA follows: TGTGCCAGCAGCTTGCACGGGAGTCTCGCCGGGGAGCTGTTTTTT.

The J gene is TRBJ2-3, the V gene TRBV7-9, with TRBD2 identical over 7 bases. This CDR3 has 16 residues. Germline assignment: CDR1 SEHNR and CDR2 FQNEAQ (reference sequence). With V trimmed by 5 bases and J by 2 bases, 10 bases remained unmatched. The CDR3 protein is CASSPIASGATDTQYF. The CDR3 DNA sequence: TGTGCCAGCAGCCCAATTGCTAGCGGTGCCACAGATACGCAGTATTTT.

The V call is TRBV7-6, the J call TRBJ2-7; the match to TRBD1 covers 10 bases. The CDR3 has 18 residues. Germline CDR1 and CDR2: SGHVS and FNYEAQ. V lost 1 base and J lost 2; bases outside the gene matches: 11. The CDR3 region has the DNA TGTGCCAGCAGCTTAGAGGCGGGGACAGGGGAGTACGCCTACGAGCAGTACTTC. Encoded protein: CASSLEAGTGEYAYEQYF. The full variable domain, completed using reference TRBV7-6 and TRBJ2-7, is GAGVSQSPRYKVTKRGQDVALRCDPISGHVSLYWYRQALGQGPEFLTYFNYEAQQDKSGLPNDRFSAERPEGSISTLTIQRTEQRDSAMYRCASSLEAGTGEYAYEQYFGPGTRLTVT.

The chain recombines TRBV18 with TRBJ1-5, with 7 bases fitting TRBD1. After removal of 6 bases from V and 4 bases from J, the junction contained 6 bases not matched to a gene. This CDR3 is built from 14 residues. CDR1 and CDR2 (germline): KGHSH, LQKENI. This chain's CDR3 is CASSSGTANQPQHF. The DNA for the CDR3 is TGTGCCAGCTCTTCCGGGACAGCAAATCAGCCCCAGCATTTT.

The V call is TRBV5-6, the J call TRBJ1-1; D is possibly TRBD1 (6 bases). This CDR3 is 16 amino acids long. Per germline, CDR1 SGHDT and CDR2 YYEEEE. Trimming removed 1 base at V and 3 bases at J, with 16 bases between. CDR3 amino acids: CASSLRGTQRHTEAFF. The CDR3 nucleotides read TGTGCCAGCAGCTTGCGGGGGACACAAAGACACACTGAAGCTTTCTTT. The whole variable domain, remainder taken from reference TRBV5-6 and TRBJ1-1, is DAGVTQSPTHLIKTRGQQVTLRCSPKSGHDTVSWYQQALGQGPQFIFQYYEEEERQRGNFPDRFSGHQFPNYSSELNVNALLLGDSALYLCASSLRGTQRHTEAFFGQGTRLTVV.

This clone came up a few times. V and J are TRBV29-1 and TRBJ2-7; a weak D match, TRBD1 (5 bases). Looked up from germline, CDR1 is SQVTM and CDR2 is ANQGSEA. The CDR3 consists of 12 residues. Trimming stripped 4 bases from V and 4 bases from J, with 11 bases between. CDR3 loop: CSVVAGMYEQYF. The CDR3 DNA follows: TGCAGCGTTGTGGCAGGGATGTACGAGCAGTACTTC.

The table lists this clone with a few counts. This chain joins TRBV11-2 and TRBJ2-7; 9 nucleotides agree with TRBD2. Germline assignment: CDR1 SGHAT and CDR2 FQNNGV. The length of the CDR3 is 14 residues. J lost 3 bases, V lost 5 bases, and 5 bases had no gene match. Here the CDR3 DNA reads TGTGCCAGCAGCATTATAGCGGGAGTCTACGAGCAGTACTTC. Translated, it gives CASSIIAGVYEQYF.

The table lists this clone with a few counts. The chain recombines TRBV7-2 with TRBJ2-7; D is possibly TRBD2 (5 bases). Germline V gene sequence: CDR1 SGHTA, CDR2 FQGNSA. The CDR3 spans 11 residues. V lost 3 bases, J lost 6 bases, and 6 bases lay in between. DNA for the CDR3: TGTGCCAGCAGCTTTACTAGCGAGCAGTACTTC. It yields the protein CASSFTSEQYF.

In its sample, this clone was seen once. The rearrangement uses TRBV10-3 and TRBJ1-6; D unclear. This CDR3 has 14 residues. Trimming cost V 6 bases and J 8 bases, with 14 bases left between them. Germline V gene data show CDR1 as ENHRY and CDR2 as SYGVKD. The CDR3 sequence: CAIRMGLRDSPLHF. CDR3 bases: TGTGCCATCAGAATGGGGTTAAGAGATTCACCCCTCCACTTT.

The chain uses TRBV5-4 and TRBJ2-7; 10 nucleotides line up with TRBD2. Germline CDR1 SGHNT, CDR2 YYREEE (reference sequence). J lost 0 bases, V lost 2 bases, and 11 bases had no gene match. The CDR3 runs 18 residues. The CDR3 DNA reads TGTGCCAGCAGCTTTGGTCGGACTAGCGGAAGGAGCTCCTACGAGCAGTACTTC. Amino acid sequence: CASSFGRTSGRSSYEQYF.

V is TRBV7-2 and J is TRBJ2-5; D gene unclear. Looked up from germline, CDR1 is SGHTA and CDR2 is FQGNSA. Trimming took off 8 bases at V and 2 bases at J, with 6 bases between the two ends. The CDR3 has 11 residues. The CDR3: CASRNQETQYF. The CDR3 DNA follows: TGTGCCAGCCGAAATCAAGAGACCCAGTACTTC.

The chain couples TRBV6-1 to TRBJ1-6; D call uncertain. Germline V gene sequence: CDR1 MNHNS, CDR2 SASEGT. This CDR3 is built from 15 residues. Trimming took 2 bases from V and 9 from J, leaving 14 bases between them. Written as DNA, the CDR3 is TGTGCCAGCAGTGAATCCCCTCCCTCGGGTTCACCCCTCCACTTT. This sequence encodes CASSESPPSGSPLHF.

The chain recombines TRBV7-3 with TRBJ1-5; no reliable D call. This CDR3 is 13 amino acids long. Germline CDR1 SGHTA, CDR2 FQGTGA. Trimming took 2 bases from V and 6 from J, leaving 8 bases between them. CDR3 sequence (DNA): TGTGCCAGCAGCTTATCGTCGGGTCAGCCCCAGCATTTT. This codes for CASSLSSGQPQHF.

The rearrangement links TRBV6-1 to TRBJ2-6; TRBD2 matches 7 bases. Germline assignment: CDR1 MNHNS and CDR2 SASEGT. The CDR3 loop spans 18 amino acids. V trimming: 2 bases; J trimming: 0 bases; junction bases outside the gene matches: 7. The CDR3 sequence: CASSERAGVRSGANVLTF. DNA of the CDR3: TGTGCCAGCAGTGAAAGGGCGGGAGTTCGCTCTGGGGCCAACGTCCTGACTTTC.

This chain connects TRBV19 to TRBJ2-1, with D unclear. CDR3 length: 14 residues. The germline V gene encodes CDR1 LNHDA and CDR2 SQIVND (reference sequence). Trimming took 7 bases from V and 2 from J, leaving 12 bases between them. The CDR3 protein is CASKPVIAYNEQFF. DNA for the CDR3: TGTGCCAGTAAACCGGTGATTGCCTACAATGAGCAGTTCTTC.